Listed below are T cell receptor beta chains from one sample, sequenced in a study of PD-1 blockade in classical Hodgkin lymphoma. Generated by immunoSEQ multiplex PCR, the TCRdb table keeps only in-frame clones and is missing some. The table has around 30,000 clones, under 75% seen once. Here the sequenced sample was peripheral blood mononuclear cells (PBMCs), taken before the fourth cycle of nivolumab. These receptors all stem from a human donor with classical Hodgkin lymphoma. Each CDR3 is given with its conserved first and last residue. A D gene is named only where the DNA matches it firmly. Clone size is not always given. Where it is, it says once, few, many or a class for expanded clones.

clone_size	v_call	d_call	j_call	cdr3_nt	cdr3_aa
NA	TRBV4-3	NA	TRBJ1-2	TGCGCCAGCAGCCAAGAAACCCTACCGGGGGACTATGGCTACACCTTC	CASSQETLPGDYGYTF
NA	TRBV6-6	NA	TRBJ2-2	TGTGCCAGCAGTTACGCCGGGGAGCTGTTTTTT	CASSYAGELFF
NA	TRBV4-3	NA	TRBJ1-1	TGCGCCAGCAGCCAAGATCGACGTGAAGCTTTCTTT	CASSQDRREAFF
NA	TRBV28	NA	TRBJ2-1	TGTGCCAGCAGTTACCAAAGGGCGAACTACAATGAGCAGTTCTTC	CASSYQRANYNEQFF
NA	TRBV25-1	NA	TRBJ1-3	TGTGCCAGCAGTGTAGACCTAGGCAGTCACTCTGGAAACACCATATATTTT	CASSVDLGSHSGNTIYF
NA	TRBV19	NA	TRBJ1-4	TGTGCCAGTAGTATCCGACAGACCTTTAATGAAAAACTGTTTTTT	CASSIRQTFNEKLFF
NA	TRBV6-5	TRBD1	TRBJ1-2	TGTGCCAGCAGTTTTACCGGGACAGCCTATGGCTACACCTTC	CASSFTGTAYGYTF
NA	TRBV7-2	TRBD1	TRBJ2-3	TGTGCCAGCAGCTCGACCCAGGGGGCGGGAACAGATACGCAGTATTTT	CASSSTQGAGTDTQYF
NA	TRBV28	NA	TRBJ2-7	TGTGCCAGCAGTCGATTGTCCCATGCCGCGAGCTCCTACGAGCAGTACTTC	CASSRLSHAASSYEQYF
NA	TRBV7-8	NA	TRBJ2-3	TGTGCCAGCAGCTTAGGTCTTAGCACAGATACGCAGTATTTT	CASSLGLSTDTQYF
NA	TRBV4-2	NA	TRBJ1-1	TGTGCCAGCAGCTTGGAAGAAGGGGCTTGGAACACTGAAGCTTTCTTT	CASSLEEGAWNTEAFF
few	TRBV13	NA	TRBJ2-7	TGTGCCAGCAGCTTAAATATGGGGGAGCAGTACTTC	CASSLNMGEQYF
NA	TRBV11-2	NA	TRBJ2-5	TGTGCCAGCAGCTTCATGTGGAGAGAGACCCAGTACTTC	CASSFMWRETQYF
NA	TRBV6-5	TRBD2	TRBJ2-7	TGTGCCAGCAGTTACTCAGCGGGGTTCTCCTACGAGCAGTACTTC	CASSYSAGFSYEQYF
medium-sized	TRBV6-1	NA	TRBJ1-6	TGTGCCAGCGCCCCAATGGGCGGAGGGACACCCCTCCACTTT	CASAPMGGGTPLHF
NA	TRBV6-1	TRBD1	TRBJ1-2	TGTGCCAGCAGGCCAAGATCAGGGGGCGATGGCTACACCTTC	CASRPRSGGDGYTF
few	TRBV9	NA	TRBJ2-7	TGTGCCAGCAGGGGGAATTCCTACGAGCAGTACTTC	CASRGNSYEQYF
NA	TRBV15	NA	TRBJ2-1	TGTGCCACCAGCAGAGAAGGAGTAACTTACAATGAGCAGTTCTTC	CATSREGVTYNEQFF